These 8 T cell receptor beta chains originate from one sample sequenced in a study of blood T cell repertoires in COVID-19. The table came from immunoSEQ multiplex PCR; TCRdb's copy has only in-frame clones and leaves some out. The sample has 150,000 to 200,000 clones; about 90% are singletons. The sequencing input was peripheral blood. All receptors derive from a man aged 40-50 years with active or convalescent COVID-19.

This clone was detected once. The genes are TRBV7-8 and TRBJ1-6; 8 bases are a match to TRBD1. V lost 3 bases to trimming and J lost 7 bases; unmatched junction nucleotides: 5. The CDR3 length is 15 residues. The germline V gene encodes CDR1 SGHVS and CDR2 FQNEAQ. The CDR3 nucleotides read TGTGCCAGCAGCTTTTCGACAGGGGAAAATTCACCCCTCCACTTT. It codes for CASSFSTGENSPLHF.

V usage is TRBV4-1 and J usage is TRBJ1-2, with D uncertain. Germline CDR1 is MGHRA and CDR2 is YSYEKL. The V and J ends lost 4 bases and 4 bases respectively, with 16 bases between them. The CDR3 length is 15 residues. The CDR3 DNA follows: TGCGCCAGCAGCCCGAATCTTTATACACGCTATGGCTACACCTTC. Protein sequence: CASSPNLYTRYGYTF.

The V call is TRBV9, the J call TRBJ1-6; a weak D match, TRBD1 (6 bases). The CDR3 is made up of 19 amino acids. Trimming took 0 bases from V and 3 from J, leaving 19 bases between them. Germline V gene lookup returns CDR1 SGDLS and CDR2 YYNGEE. This CDR3 is CASSVGGHQSRDYNSPLHF. The CDR3 DNA sequence: TGTGCCAGCAGCGTAGGGGGACACCAAAGTAGGGACTATAATTCACCCCTCCACTTT.

This chain joins TRBV18 and TRBJ1-5; TRBD1 agrees at 10 bases. V was pared by 0 bases and J by 4 bases, with 0 bases of the junction left unmatched. Germline V lookup: CDR1 KGHSH, CDR2 LQKENI. This CDR3 is 15 amino acids long. CDR3 protein: CASSPPGQGNQPQHF. The CDR3 DNA follows: TGTGCCAGCTCACCACCGGGACAGGGGAATCAGCCCCAGCATTTT.

This clone was counted once. The chain joins TRBV5-4 to TRBJ2-7, with a weak D call TRBD1 (7 bases). This CDR3 is built from 16 residues. Trimming took 0 bases from V and 3 from J, leaving 16 bases between them. Germline V gene sequence: CDR1 SGHNT, CDR2 YYREEE (reference sequence). As DNA, the CDR3 is TGTGCCAGCAGCTTGGGGGGGACAGCGGGTCGCTACGAGCAGTACTTC. It translates to CASSLGGTAGRYEQYF.

V usage is TRBV10-3 and J usage is TRBJ2-1, with 10 bases matching TRBD1. Germline CDR1 is ENHRY and CDR2 is SYGVKD. Germline trimming cut 7 bases from V and 5 bases from J; bases unmatched to any gene: 23. The CDR3 consists of 20 residues. In DNA form, the CDR3 reads TGTGCCATCAAGCCGGGACAGGGGTTACGGGACGGGGACCGGGACAATGAGCAGTTCTTC. This translates into CAIKPGQGLRDGDRDNEQFF.

This chain links TRBV7-2 with TRBJ1-1, with TRBD1 identical over 12 bases. V was clipped by 0 bases and J by 1 base; unmatched bases: 6. CDR1 is SGHTA and CDR2 is FQGNSA in the germline V gene. CDR3 size: 18 residues. CDR3 protein: CASSLAVRDRGPNTEAFF. The CDR3 DNA follows: TGTGCCAGCAGCTTAGCGGTCCGGGACAGGGGGCCGAACACTGAAGCTTTCTTT. The full variable domain, in which reference TRBV7-2 and TRBJ1-1 provide the parts outside the CDR3, is GAGVSQSPSNKVTEKGKDVELRCDPISGHTALYWYRQSLGQGLEFLIYFQGNSAPDKSGLPSDRFSAERTGGSVSTLTIQRTQQEDSAVYLCASSLAVRDRGPNTEAFFGQGTRLTVV.

This chain joins TRBV19 and TRBJ1-4; D is perhaps TRBD1 (6 bases). The CDR3 runs to 15 residues. CDR1 is LNHDA, CDR2 SQIVND, per germline (reference sequence). Trimming took 9 bases from V and 7 from J, leaving 21 bases between them. CDR3 loop: CASQGSGTPGEKLFF. DNA for the CDR3: TGTGCCAGCCAGGGTTCAGGGACACCGGGTGAAAAACTGTTTTTT.